This T cell receptor beta chain was sequenced for a study of blood T cell repertoires in COVID-19 (TCRdb year 2020). A note on the overall study: Samples from collaborators originated in the United States, Italy and Spain and spanned both the acute and convalescent phases of COVID-19. The prospective study material was composed of cDNA or gDNA derived from T cells, B-cell-depleted T cells, or PBMCs. Subjects who had been exposed to COVID-19, were actively infected with it, or had recovered from it provided the deeply sampled blood TCRbeta repertoires that made up the dataset. A freely available public database, intended as a resource for researchers studying the immune response to SARS-CoV-2, is where the repertoires were released. The samples were drawn from the first 160 participants of the ongoing ImmuneRACE study and from 1,200 or so subjects provided by 6 global collaborators. A de-identified subject ID, COVID-19 status, age in years and sex were almost always included in the sample metadata. Where available, HLA class I and class II types were taken from metadata supplied by the sample provider and were not determined by assay-based typing.

The CDR3 contains 13 residues, cysteine and phenylalanine counted. Of all the DNA, just the CDR3 is kept, 39 bases in frame from base 1. Trimming at the junction amounts to 4 bases on V and 4 bases on J, and the germline ends lie 10 bases apart. CDR1 LNHDA and CDR2 SQIVND were looked up in the germline V gene (reference sequence). This clone was counted a single time. Which antigen it targets is not known. Per-base qualities were not stored, and no clone one base away is much larger. Each collaborating institution followed its own protocols to collect whole blood in K2EDTA tubes. Collaborator samples were shipped for TCRbeta analysis as frozen whole blood, isolated PBMCs, or DNA extracted from either sample type. TCRbeta CDR3 regions were amplified from genomic DNA using the immunoSEQ Assay, a bias-controlled multiplex PCR. As for the authors' bioinformatics: Within the assay, amplification of reference gene primers was used to estimate how many nucleated cells each sample contained. To quantify the absolute abundance of each unique TCRbeta CDR3 rearrangement, sequence reads were collapsed and filtered. For each sample, productive Simpson clonality was calculated as the square root of Simpson's diversity index across productive rearrangements. Not all clones reach the TCRdb copy of this immuneACCESS table, which keeps in-frame sequences only. Checked studies attribute under half of the gap to unresolved V genes and leave the rest unexplained. V and J calls and clone size are given by that table; D and trimming were obtained from the DNA. In all, the sample holds about 210,000 clones, and about four fifths of those were seen once. The ten largest clones take up 7% to 10% of the sample.

Points the paper makes about the study in general: The amount of clinical and demographic metadata varied by source and participant and was provided uncurated.

This clonotype was obtained from a woman aged 50 to 60 with acute or convalescent COVID-19. This receptor chain uses TRBV19 and TRBJ2-5, and the D gene may be TRBD1, 6 bases matching. The sequencing input was peripheral blood. Here the CDR3 is given as CASSKGGRETQYF. The nucleotide sequence reads as follows: TGTGCCAGTAGTAAAGGGGGTCGAGAGACCCAGTACTTC.